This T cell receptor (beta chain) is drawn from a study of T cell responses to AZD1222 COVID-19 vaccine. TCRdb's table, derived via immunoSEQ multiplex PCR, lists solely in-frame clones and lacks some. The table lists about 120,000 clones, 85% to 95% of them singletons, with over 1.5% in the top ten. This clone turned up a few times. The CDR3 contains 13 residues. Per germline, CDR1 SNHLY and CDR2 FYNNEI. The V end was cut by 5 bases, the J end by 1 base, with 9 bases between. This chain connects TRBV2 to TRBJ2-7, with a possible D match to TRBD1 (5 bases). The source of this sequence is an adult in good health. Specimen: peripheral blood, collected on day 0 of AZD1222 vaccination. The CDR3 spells CASSPRTSYEQYF. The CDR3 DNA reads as TGTGCCAGCAGTCCCAGGACATCCTACGAGCAGTACTTC. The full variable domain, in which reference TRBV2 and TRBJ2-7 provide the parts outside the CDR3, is EPEVTQTPSHQVTQMGQEVILRCVPISNHLYFYWYRQILGQKVEFLVSFYNNEISEKSEIFDDQFSVERPDGSNFTLKIRSTKLEDSAMYFCASSPRTSYEQYFGPGTRLTVT.